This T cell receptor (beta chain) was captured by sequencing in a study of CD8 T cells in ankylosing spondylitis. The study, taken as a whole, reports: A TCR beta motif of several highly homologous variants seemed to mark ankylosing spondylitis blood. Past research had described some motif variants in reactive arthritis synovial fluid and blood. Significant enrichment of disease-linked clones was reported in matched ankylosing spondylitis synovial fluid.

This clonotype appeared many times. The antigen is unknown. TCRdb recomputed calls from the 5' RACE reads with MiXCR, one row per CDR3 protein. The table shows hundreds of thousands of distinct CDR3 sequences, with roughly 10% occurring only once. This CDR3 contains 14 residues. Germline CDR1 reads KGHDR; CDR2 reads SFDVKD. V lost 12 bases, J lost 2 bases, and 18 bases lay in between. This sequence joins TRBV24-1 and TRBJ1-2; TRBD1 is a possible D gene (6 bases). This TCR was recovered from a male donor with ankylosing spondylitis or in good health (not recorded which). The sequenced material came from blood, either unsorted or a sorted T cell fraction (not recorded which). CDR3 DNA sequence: TGTGCCGTCAGTTCCGGGGGGGCAAACTATGGCTACACCTTC. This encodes CAVSSGGANYGYTF.